The count of the clone carrying this TCR beta chain is one. The antigen is unknown. These data come from a study of OX40 agonist ivuxolimab in advanced cancers. Study details: Prior anti-PD-1, anti-PD-L1 or anti-CTLA-4 therapy was allowed; roughly 40% had some.

General observations from the study: Averaged across samples, CD8+ T cells carried more expanded clones than CD4+ did. Among the lowest peripheral clonal expansion occurred in 0.1-3.0 mg/kg partial responders.

Sequencing used immunoSEQ multiplex PCR; TCRdb keeps in-frame clones, though not all of them. The table shows roughly 61,000 clones, with 80% to 95% occurring only once. CDR3 length equals 17 residues. J gave up 4 bases and V 1 base, and 6 bases lay outside the gene matches. In germline, CDR1 is MGHRA, CDR2 YSYEKL. Sequencing was performed on CD4+ or CD8+ T cells sorted from blood, taken in a trial of the OX40 agonist ivuxolimab. The receptor was derived from an adult with an advanced solid tumor such as melanoma, head and neck, liver or kidney cancer. The chain joins TRBV4-1 to TRBJ2-1; 11 bases align to TRBD2. The CDR3 DNA reads as TGCGCCAGCAGCCAAGTTGCCGGGACTAGCGGTTACAATGAGCAGTTCTTC. Amino acid sequence: CASSQVAGTSGYNEQFF.